Below, 29 T cell receptor beta chains from the same sample are listed, as sequenced in a study of blood T cells in healthy people across ages. Alongside a J-beta primer mix, a sample-barcoded 5' primer served in a second PCR lasting 7 to 11 cycles. TCRdb passed the 5' RACE reads through MiXCR, listing each CDR3 protein once. Among 1.5 million or so distinct CDR3 sequences listed, 42% were seen once. Sequenced sample: blood. These receptors originate from a woman between 18 and 29 years old in good health.

J is TRBJ2-1 and V is TRBV2; TRBD2 matches 9 bases. In germline, CDR1 is SNHLY, CDR2 FYNNEI. V gave up 4 bases and J gave up 4 bases; unmatched junction bases: 5. The CDR3 extends over 15 amino acids. The CDR3 nucleotides read TGTGCCAGCAGTGGACTAGCGGCACTTTACAATGAGCAGTTCTTC. The encoded protein is CASSGLAALYNEQFF.

There are a few counts of this clonotype. The chain links TRBV11-2 to TRBJ2-1; D perhaps matches TRBD2 (5 bases). The CDR3 has 18 amino acids. Germline V gives CDR1 SGHAT, CDR2 FQNNGV. With 0 bases removed from V and 4 bases from J, the gap between germline ends came to 19 bases. This CDR3 reads CASSLERVGLERYNEQFF. The CDR3 DNA is TGTGCCAGCAGCTTAGAGCGGGTCGGGCTAGAAAGATACAATGAGCAGTTCTTC.

The chain uses TRBV25-1 and TRBJ1-4, with D uncertain. Trimming took off 1 base at V and 4 bases at J, with 10 bases between the two ends. Germline V gene data show CDR1 as MGHDK and CDR2 as SYGVNS. The CDR3 sequence is 15 residues long. This CDR3 reads CASSESGYYNEKLFF. The CDR3 DNA follows: TGTGCCAGCAGTGAATCGGGGTATTATAATGAAAAACTGTTTTTT.

This clonotype was seen at least ten times. The J gene is TRBJ2-7, the V gene TRBV29-1; 7 nucleotides agree with TRBD1. The trim removed 8 bases at V and 1 base at J, leaving 8 bases unmatched. Germline V gene lookup returns CDR1 SQVTM and CDR2 ANQGSEA. This CDR3 has 13 amino acids. CDR3 DNA sequence: TGCAGCTATCGGGACAGCACGTCCTACGAGCAGTACTTC. Amino acid sequence: CSYRDSTSYEQYF.

J is TRBJ2-7 and V is TRBV7-2, with D maybe TRBD2 (5 bases). V was cut by 3 bases and J by 3 bases, with 15 bases left in between. The CDR3 is 15 residues long. Looked up from germline, CDR1 is SGHTA and CDR2 is FQGNSA. The CDR3 is CASSFDYPKVYEQYF. The CDR3 DNA follows: TGTGCCAGCAGCTTCGACTACCCGAAAGTCTACGAGCAGTACTTC.

The V call is TRBV4-3, the J call TRBJ2-2; D ambiguous. Germline V gene lookup returns CDR1 LGHNA and CDR2 YSLEER. The CDR3 sequence is 15 residues long. The V gene lost 0 bases and the J gene lost 4 bases, with 9 bases spanning the gap. CDR3 sequence reads: CASSQDRHPTGELFF. Written as DNA, the CDR3 is TGCGCCAGCAGCCAAGATCGTCACCCCACCGGGGAGCTGTTTTTT.

This sequence joins TRBV7-2 and TRBJ2-7, with no clear D. Trimming removed 3 bases from V and 7 bases from J, with 19 bases in between. The germline V gene has CDR1 SGHTA and CDR2 FQGNSA. The CDR3 sequence is 15 residues long. In nucleotides, the CDR3 is TGTGCCAGCAGCTTGCACGATTGGGCGCGGAATGAGCAGTACTTC. This sequence encodes CASSLHDWARNEQYF.

The rearrangement links TRBV20-1 to TRBJ2-1, with TRBD1 identical over 11 bases. The germline V gene has CDR1 DFQATT and CDR2 SNEGSKA (reference sequence). CDR3 size: 13 residues. The CDR3: CSGGGQGDNEQFF. Written as DNA, the CDR3 is TGCAGCGGGGGGGGACAGGGGGATAATGAGCAGTTCTTC.

The chain is built from TRBV6-2 or TRBV6-3 and TRBJ2-7; TRBD1 matches 7 bases. V shed 3 bases, J shed 4 bases, and the junction held 9 bases outside the gene matches. The CDR3 length is 15 residues. The germline gives CDR1 MNHEY, CDR2 SVGEGT. The CDR3 DNA sequence: TGTGCCAGCAGTTATTCATCCGGGACAGAGTACGAGCAGTACTTC. It encodes CASSYSSGTEYEQYF.

This clonotype was detected a few times. The chain has TRBV5-5 and TRBJ2-1; 8 nucleotides agree with TRBD2. V was clipped by 4 bases and J by 3 bases; unmatched bases: 6. There are 15 residues in the CDR3. Germline-derived CDR1 and CDR2 are SGHKS and YYEKEE (reference sequence). CDR3 in amino acids: CASSEGREGYNEQFF. The CDR3 DNA sequence: TGTGCCAGCAGCGAGGGCCGGGAGGGCTACAATGAGCAGTTCTTC. Full variable domain (remainder filled in from reference TRBV5-5 and TRBJ2-1): DAGVTQSPTHLIKTRGQQVTLRCSPISGHKSVSWYQQVLGQGPQFIFQYYEKEERGRGNFPDRFSARQFPNYSSELNVNALLLGDSALYLCASSEGREGYNEQFFGPGTRLTVL.

The gene calls are TRBV5-1 and TRBJ2-7; D might be TRBD1 (7 bases). The CDR3 extends over 16 amino acids. V lost 0 bases and J 10 bases, leaving 23 bases between the germline ends. The germline V gene encodes CDR1 SGHRS and CDR2 YFSETQ. This CDR3 reads CASSLVLTGPGDTQYF. CDR3 bases: TGCGCCAGCAGCTTGGTCCTGACAGGGCCGGGAGATACCCAGTACTTC. The whole variable domain, remainder taken from reference TRBV5-1 and TRBJ2-7, is KAGVTQTPRYLIKTRGQQVTLSCSPISGHRSVSWYQQTPGQGLQFLFEYFSETQRNKGNFPGRFSGRQFSNSRSEMNVSTLELGDSALYLCASSLVLTGPGDTQYFGPGTRLTVT.

Here the CDR3 DNA reads TGTGCCAGCAGGGGGGGAACTAGCGGTTCCTACAATGAGCAGTACTTC. Protein sequence: CASRGGTSGSYNEQYF. The chain joins TRBV12-3 or TRBV12-4 to TRBJ2-7; 8 bases agree with TRBD2. The CDR3 spans 16 residues. J lost 7 bases, V lost 6 bases, and 17 bases had no gene match.

This clonotype was seen a handful of times. The chain uses TRBV9 and TRBJ2-5; TRBD2 is a possible D gene (5 bases). Germline V gene sequence: CDR1 SGDLS, CDR2 YYNGEE. Deletions cut 0 bases from V and 5 bases from J, with 17 bases between. The CDR3 loop spans 16 amino acids. This CDR3 is CASSVDRDGFGETQYF. CDR3 sequence (DNA): TGTGCCAGCAGCGTAGACCGGGATGGTTTCGGGGAGACCCAGTACTTC.

This clonotype was detected a few times. The chain is built from TRBV25-1 and TRBJ2-1; 9 nucleotides match TRBD1. The V segment lost 6 bases and the J segment 9 bases; nucleotides outside the gene matches: 12. The CDR3 loop spans 15 amino acids. Germline CDR1 is MGHDK and CDR2 is SYGVNS. DNA for the CDR3: TGTGCCAGCAGAGAAACCGGGACAGGGTTTCTTGAGCAGTTCTTC. It translates to CASRETGTGFLEQFF.

DNA for the CDR3: TGCGCCAGCAGCCGGGACAGGTACGATGAGCAGTTCTTC. Translation: CASSRDRYDEQFF. The V and J genes are TRBV5-1 and TRBJ2-1, with 8 nucleotides matching TRBD1. The CDR3 sequence is 13 residues long. Per germline, CDR1 SGHRS and CDR2 YFSETQ. V dropped 4 bases and J dropped 8; count of bases not matched to a gene: 5.

There are a few counts of this clonotype. V gene TRBV24-1 combines with J gene TRBJ2-1, with a tentative D call TRBD1 (6 bases). V was shortened by 9 bases and J by 10 bases, with 18 bases between the two germline ends. Germline assignment: CDR1 KGHDR and CDR2 SFDVKD. This CDR3 comprises 13 residues. The CDR3 coding sequence is TGTGCCACCCAGCAGCCCCCAGGGGACGAGCAGTTCTTC. This translates into CATQQPPGDEQFF.

This chain links TRBV2 with TRBJ1-5; D not certain. V was shortened by 6 bases and J by 6 bases, with 15 bases between the two germline ends. The CDR3 extends over 14 amino acids. Per the germline V gene, CDR1 is SNHLY and CDR2 is FYNNEI. As DNA, the CDR3 is TGTGCCAGCAGCGCGGCGGGCGTGGGTCAGCCCCAGCATTTT. Its protein is CASSAAGVGQPQHF.

V usage is TRBV7-9 and J usage is TRBJ1-6; D is undetermined. The CDR3 is 12 residues long. The germline V gene has CDR1 SEHNR and CDR2 FQNEAQ (reference sequence). Trimming pared 6 bases from V and 8 bases from J, leaving 8 bases between. The CDR3: CASSDAYSPLHF. DNA for the CDR3: TGTGCCAGCAGTGACGCATATTCACCCCTCCACTTT.

The table lists this clonotype with many counts. The chain links TRBV7-2 to TRBJ2-5, with D possibly matching TRBD2 (5 bases). CDR1 is SGHTA and CDR2 is FQGNSA in the germline V gene. V was trimmed by 8 bases and J by 3 bases, leaving 13 bases between them. The CDR3 totals 13 residues. CDR3 region: CASAFAGKETQYF. The CDR3 nucleotides are TGTGCCAGCGCCTTCGCGGGCAAAGAGACCCAGTACTTC.

This clonotype appeared a few times. This chain connects TRBV7-9 to TRBJ2-7, with no clear D. Trimming took 6 bases from V and 1 from J, leaving 13 bases between them. Germline V gene data show CDR1 as SEHNR and CDR2 as FQNEAQ (reference sequence). The CDR3 sequence is 14 residues long. The DNA for the CDR3 is TGTGCCAGCAGGGGCCCGGGCACATCCTACGAGCAGTACTTC. This translates into CASRGPGTSYEQYF.

The rearrangement links TRBV2 to TRBJ1-1; unclear D gene. Trimming removed 6 bases from V and 4 bases from J, with 15 bases in between. From germline, CDR1 is SNHLY and CDR2 FYNNEI. CDR3 size: 14 residues. The CDR3 loop is CASRFQLLFTEAFF. DNA for the CDR3: TGTGCCAGCAGATTCCAGTTGTTGTTCACTGAAGCTTTCTTT.

This clonotype came up a few times. The J gene is TRBJ1-6, the V gene TRBV2, with D unclear. The CDR3 runs to 14 residues. The germline CDR1 and CDR2 sequences are SNHLY and FYNNEI. Trimming took off 7 bases at V and 0 bases at J, with 7 bases between the two ends. The CDR3 is CASKASSYNSPLHF. In DNA form, the CDR3 reads TGTGCCAGCAAAGCCAGCTCCTATAATTCACCCCTCCACTTT.

V and J are TRBV12-3 or TRBV12-4 and TRBJ1-1; weak D call: TRBD1 (6 bases). Between the trimmed V and J ends, which lost 2 bases and 2 bases, there was a span of 18 bases. This CDR3 spans 17 amino acids. This CDR3 reads CASSLRVSGAPNTEAFF. As DNA, the CDR3 is TGTGCCAGCAGTTTAAGGGTGTCGGGGGCCCCCAACACTGAAGCTTTCTTT.

There are many counts of this clonotype. CDR3 bases: TGCGCCAGCAGCTTGACAGGCCCATCGTACGAGCAGTACTTC. It specifies CASSLTGPSYEQYF. The chain recombines TRBV5-1 with TRBJ2-7; maybe TRBD1 (5 bases). The CDR3 runs to 14 residues. Deletions cut 1 base from V and 4 bases from J, with 12 bases between. Germline V gene sequence: CDR1 SGHRS, CDR2 YFSETQ.

This clonotype was counted a few times. This sequence joins TRBV5-4 and TRBJ1-1; D is unclear. The germline CDR1 and CDR2 sequences are SGHNT and YYREEE (reference sequence). This CDR3 spans 15 amino acids. The V and J ends lost 0 bases and 0 bases respectively, with 9 bases between them. In DNA, the CDR3 is TGTGCCAGCAGCTTGGGGGCCATATTGAACACTGAAGCTTTCTTT. Translated, it gives CASSLGAILNTEAFF.

The V gene is TRBV25-1, the J gene TRBJ2-1; 7 positions match TRBD2. The length of the CDR3 is 16 residues. The junction had 12 bases not matched to a gene; V was cut back by 5 bases and J by 5 bases. CDR1 is MGHDK and CDR2 is SYGVNS in the germline V gene. The CDR3 DNA reads TGTGCCAGCAGTCCTAGCGGAGGCCACTTCCACAATGAGCAGTTCTTC. Protein product: CASSPSGGHFHNEQFF.

This clonotype was counted many times. The chain employs TRBV2 and TRBJ2-1; D possibly matches TRBD1 or TRBD2 (5 bases each). The CDR3 is 13 amino acids. Germline CDR1 is SNHLY and CDR2 is FYNNEI. Trimming stripped 7 bases from V and 3 bases from J, with 10 bases between. The CDR3 is CASNRDHYNEQFF. CDR3 nucleotide sequence: TGTGCCAGCAACCGGGACCACTACAATGAGCAGTTCTTC.

This clonotype turned up a few times. Compared with germline, one end of the junction differs, possibly owing to a read error. The rearrangement uses TRBV7-2 and TRBJ2-5; the D is unclear. The CDR3 has 13 amino acids. Germline V gives CDR1 SGHTA, CDR2 FQGNSA. CDR3: CASSIRLEETQYF. The DNA of the CDR3 is TGTGCTAGCAGCATCCGACTCGAGGAGACCCAGTACTTC.

This clonotype was seen a few times. The chain uses TRBV3-1 and TRBJ2-5; 9 bases are a match to TRBD1. The CDR3 has 14 residues. Losses at the gene ends were 3 bases for V and 5 bases for J; bases not matched to a gene: 4. Germline-derived CDR1 and CDR2 are LGHDT and YNNKEL (reference sequence). CDR3 in DNA: TGTGCCAGCAGCCACGGGACAGGGATCGAGACCCAGTACTTC. The encoded protein is CASSHGTGIETQYF.